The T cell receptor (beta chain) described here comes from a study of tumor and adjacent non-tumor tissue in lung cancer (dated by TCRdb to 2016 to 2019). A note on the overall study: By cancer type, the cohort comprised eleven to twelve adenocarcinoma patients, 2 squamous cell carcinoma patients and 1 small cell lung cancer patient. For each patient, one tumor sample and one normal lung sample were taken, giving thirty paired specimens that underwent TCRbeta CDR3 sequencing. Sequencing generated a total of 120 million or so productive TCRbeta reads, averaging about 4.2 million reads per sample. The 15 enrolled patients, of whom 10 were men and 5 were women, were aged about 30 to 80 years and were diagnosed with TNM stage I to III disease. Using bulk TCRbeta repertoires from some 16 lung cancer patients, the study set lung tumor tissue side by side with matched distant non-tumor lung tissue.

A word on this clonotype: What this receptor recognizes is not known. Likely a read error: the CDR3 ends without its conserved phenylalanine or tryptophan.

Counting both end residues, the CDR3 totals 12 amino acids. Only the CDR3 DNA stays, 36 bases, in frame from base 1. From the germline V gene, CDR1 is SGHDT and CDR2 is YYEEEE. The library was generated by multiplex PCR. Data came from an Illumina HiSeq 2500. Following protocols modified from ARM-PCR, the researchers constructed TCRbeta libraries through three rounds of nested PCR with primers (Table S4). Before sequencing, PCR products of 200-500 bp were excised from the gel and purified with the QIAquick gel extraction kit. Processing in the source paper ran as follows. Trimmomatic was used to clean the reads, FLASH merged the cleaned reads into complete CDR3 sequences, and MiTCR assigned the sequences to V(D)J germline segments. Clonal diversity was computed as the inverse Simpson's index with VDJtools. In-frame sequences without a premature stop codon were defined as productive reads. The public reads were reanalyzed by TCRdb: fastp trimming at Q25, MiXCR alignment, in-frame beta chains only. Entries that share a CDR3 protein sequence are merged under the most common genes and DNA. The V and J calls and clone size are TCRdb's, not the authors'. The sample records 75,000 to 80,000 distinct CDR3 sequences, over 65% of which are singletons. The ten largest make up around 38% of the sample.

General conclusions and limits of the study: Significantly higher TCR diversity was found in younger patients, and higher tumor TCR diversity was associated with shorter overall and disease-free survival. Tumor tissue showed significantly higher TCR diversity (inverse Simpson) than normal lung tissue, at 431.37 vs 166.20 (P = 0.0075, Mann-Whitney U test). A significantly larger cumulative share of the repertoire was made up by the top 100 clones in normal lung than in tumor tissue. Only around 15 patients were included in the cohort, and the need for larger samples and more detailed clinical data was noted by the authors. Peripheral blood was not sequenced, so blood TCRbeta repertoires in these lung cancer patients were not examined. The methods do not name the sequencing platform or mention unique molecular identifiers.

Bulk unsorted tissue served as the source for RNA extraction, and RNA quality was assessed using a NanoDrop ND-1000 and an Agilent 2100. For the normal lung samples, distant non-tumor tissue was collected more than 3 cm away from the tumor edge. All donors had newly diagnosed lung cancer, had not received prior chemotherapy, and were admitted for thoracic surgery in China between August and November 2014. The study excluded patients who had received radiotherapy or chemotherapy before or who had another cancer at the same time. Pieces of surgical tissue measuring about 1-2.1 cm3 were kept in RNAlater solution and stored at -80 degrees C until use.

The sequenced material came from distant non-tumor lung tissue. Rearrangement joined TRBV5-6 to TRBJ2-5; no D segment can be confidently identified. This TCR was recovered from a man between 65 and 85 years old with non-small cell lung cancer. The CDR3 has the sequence CASNYIEEIQYL. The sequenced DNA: TGTGCCAGCAACTACATAGAAGAGATCCAGTACCTC.